A single sample gave rise to the 15 T cell receptor beta chains below, sequenced in a study of cytomegalovirus exposure and HLA in healthy donors. Use of 60 Vbeta and 13 Jbeta primers characterized the PCR. TCRdb's copy holds only in-frame clones and misses some; the assay was immunoSEQ multiplex PCR. The data contain nearly 200,000 clones, about 79% of them singletons. Sequencing was done on a sample of PBMCs. The source is a boy younger than 10 in good health and CMV-seronegative.

This chain joins TRBV18 and TRBJ1-2, with 7 nucleotides matching TRBD1. CDR1 and CDR2 (germline): KGHSH, LQKENI. J lost 8 bases, V lost 2 bases, and 11 bases had no gene match. There are 15 residues in the CDR3. The CDR3 region is CASSPATGVIGGYTF. CDR3 nucleotide sequence: TGTGCCAGCTCACCAGCTACAGGGGTGATAGGGGGCTACACCTTC.

This clone was seen just once. The genes are TRBV29-1 and TRBJ1-1, with D perhaps matching TRBD1 (6 bases). CDR1 is SQVTM and CDR2 is ANQGSEA in the germline V gene. The CDR3 runs 14 residues. The germline V and J ends were trimmed by 4 bases and 5 bases, with 17 bases remaining between them. The CDR3, as DNA: TGCAGCGTTGCAGGGGCGATCGGGAGGACTGAAGCTTTCTTT. Its protein is CSVAGAIGRTEAFF.

The rearrangement links TRBV7-2 to TRBJ2-7; TRBD2 matches at 9 bases. Unmatched junction bases numbered 3, after V lost 1 base and J lost 5 bases. The CDR3 sequence is 14 residues long. Looked up from germline, CDR1 is SGHTA and CDR2 is FQGNSA. CDR3: CASSLVAGVHEQYF. CDR3 bases: TGTGCCAGCAGCTTAGTAGCGGGGGTCCACGAGCAGTACTTC.

This clone was picked up one time. The gene calls are TRBV4-3 and TRBJ2-3, with 8 bases that match TRBD1. V lost 1 base to trimming and J lost 7 bases; unmatched junction nucleotides: 19. The CDR3 runs 19 residues. Germline values: CDR1 LGHNA, CDR2 YSLEER. Here the CDR3 reads CASSQAVGQGILGRYTQYF. CDR3 nucleotide sequence: TGCGCCAGCAGCCAAGCAGTAGGACAGGGTATTCTCGGGAGATATACGCAGTATTTT.

V usage is TRBV4-2 and J usage is TRBJ1-1, with D uncertain. The CDR3 totals 14 residues. Germline-derived CDR1 and CDR2 are LGHNA and YNFKEQ. V was trimmed by 7 bases and J by 2 bases, leaving 14 bases between them. Here the CDR3 reads CASTFLRDNTEAFF. The CDR3 bases are TGTGCCAGCACATTCTTGCGGGATAACACTGAAGCTTTCTTT.

The CDR3 bases are TGTGCCATCAGTGATGGGGCAGCCGGCTATGGCTACACCTTC. Amino acids: CAISDGAAGYGYTF. The V gene is TRBV10-3, the J gene TRBJ1-2; the D gene is possibly TRBD1 (5 bases). The V end was cut by 3 bases, the J end by 4 bases, with 12 bases between. Germline V gene lookup returns CDR1 ENHRY and CDR2 SYGVKD. CDR3 length equals 14 residues.

The rearrangement joins TRBV7-2 to TRBJ2-6; D unclear. CDR1 is SGHTA and CDR2 is FQGNSA in the germline V gene. The CDR3 is made up of 13 amino acids. Trimming shortened V by 4 bases and J by 2 bases, and 3 bases separated the two germline ends. The CDR3 protein is CASSYTGANVLTF. CDR3 nucleotides: TGTGCCAGCAGCTACACTGGGGCCAACGTCCTGACTTTC.

This clone was counted only a few times. The gene calls are TRBV6-5 and TRBJ1-2; weak D call: TRBD1 (6 bases). The CDR3 contains 14 residues. V shed 6 bases and J shed 1 base, with 12 bases lying between them. Germline V gives CDR1 MNHEY, CDR2 SVGAGI. The CDR3 DNA sequence: TGTGCCAGCAGCGTCGGACAGTTTAACTATGGCTACACCTTC. This encodes CASSVGQFNYGYTF.

The chain carries TRBV9 and TRBJ1-6, with D unclear. V was shortened by 2 bases and J by 7 bases, with 7 bases between the two germline ends. In germline, CDR1 is SGDLS, CDR2 YYNGEE. This CDR3 has 13 amino acids. CDR3 loop: CASSVSGNSPLHF. The CDR3 coding sequence is TGTGCCAGCAGCGTGTCAGGAAATTCACCCCTCCACTTT.

CDR3 protein: CASSPRQGGDTQYF. The CDR3 DNA follows: TGCGCCAGCAGCCCCAGACAGGGGGGAGATACGCAGTATTTT. The chain joins TRBV4-3 to TRBJ2-3; 9 bases are shared with TRBD1. The V and J ends lost 4 bases and 5 bases, in that order; junction bases with no gene match: 4. This CDR3 has 14 amino acids. From germline, CDR1 is LGHNA and CDR2 YSLEER.

The CDR3 here is CASSKNRVANSPLHF. CDR3 DNA: TGTGCCAGCAGCAAAAACAGGGTGGCCAATTCACCCCTCCACTTT. The gene calls are TRBV11-2 and TRBJ1-6, with D perhaps TRBD1 (6 bases). Trimming took 5 bases from V and 7 from J, leaving 15 bases between them. CDR3 length equals 15 residues. Looked up from germline, CDR1 is SGHAT and CDR2 is FQNNGV.

The chain recombines TRBV6-5 with TRBJ2-7; 7 bases match TRBD1. Trimming removed 9 bases from V and 4 bases from J; junction bases left unmatched: 6. The CDR3 extends over 12 amino acids. Germline V gene data show CDR1 as MNHEY and CDR2 as SVGAGI. DNA for the CDR3: TGTGCCAGTCAGCAACAGGGGTACGAGCAGTACTTC. Translated, it gives CASQQQGYEQYF.

This rearrangement joins TRBV7-9 to TRBJ2-7; TRBD1 might be the D (7 bases). Germline V CDR1 and CDR2: SEHNR, FQNEAQ (reference sequence). V lost 5 bases and J lost 5, with 16 bases in between. This CDR3 region has 14 residues. CDR3 DNA: TGTGCCAGCAGCGTCGGAGGGGGCAAGGACGAGCAGTACTTC. Amino acids: CASSVGGGKDEQYF.

This chain uses TRBV2 with TRBJ2-5; 10 positions agree with TRBD2. Unmatched junction bases numbered 16, after V lost 2 bases and J lost 7 bases. CDR3 length: 18 amino acids. Germline V gene sequence: CDR1 SNHLY, CDR2 FYNNEI. CDR3 DNA: TGTGCCAGCAGTGAAACCTTTAAAGCGGGGGGGCTCTCGGTGACCCAGTACTTC. This encodes CASSETFKAGGLSVTQYF.

This chain joins TRBV6-1 and TRBJ2-7, with D possibly being TRBD1 (7 bases). The V end lost 4 bases, the J end lost 1 base, and 11 bases lay between the germline ends. Germline lookup yields CDR1 MNHNS and CDR2 SASEGT. This CDR3 is built from 14 residues. CDR3: CASSATGTSYEQYF. CDR3 sequence (DNA): TGTGCCAGCAGTGCGACAGGGACTTCCTACGAGCAGTACTTC.